This T cell receptor beta chain was captured by sequencing in a study of human T cells and chemical hapten exposure. The CDR3 runs 15 residues. Germline CDR1 and CDR2: SGHKS and YYEKEE (reference sequence). The V gene lost 2 bases and the J gene lost 1 base, with 12 bases spanning the gap. Time point described: patch test 1, 2 weeks after DPC sensitization. The treatment was: therapeutic diphenylcyclopropenone sensitization with weekly scalp DPC. Every donor had alopecia and was 18 to 70 years old; all were suitable for DPC. This clonotype was detected many times. TCRdb ran MiXCR on the RACE reads and lists one entry per CDR3 protein. The table lists 300,000 to 400,000 distinct CDR3 sequences, roughly 6.9% of them singletons.

This TCR was sampled from a woman younger than 35 with alopecia areata. Some clones in this sample may be carry-over from other donors' samples. The V gene is TRBV5-5, the J gene TRBJ2-5, with D hard to call. The sample here was whole blood, taken in connection with sensitization to the hapten diphenylcyclopropenone (DPC). The CDR3 loop reads CASSLYQSSQETQYF. CDR3 DNA sequence: TGTGCCAGCAGCTTATACCAGTCCTCCCAAGAGACCCAGTACTTC.